The rows below give T cell receptor beta chains drawn from one sample of a study of a mutant IDH1 vaccine in newly diagnosed glioma. The assay was immunoSEQ multiplex PCR, and TCRdb's table has in-frame clones only and misses some. The table records tens of thousands of clones, approximately 80% of them present only once. Their cognate antigens are unknown. This specimen consisted of PBMCs, obtained from a glioma patient whose treatment included an IDH1 peptide vaccine. The receptors here all came from a woman aged 50 to 60 with glioma. CDR3s leave out the opening cysteine and the closing phenylalanine or tryptophan. D genes are given only for firm matches.

J gene: TRBJ1-5
V gene: TRBV27
D gene: .
CDR3 protein: ASSGQGYSNQPQH

J gene: TRBJ1-1
V gene: TRBV6-5
D gene: .
CDR3 protein: ASRNRAGETEAF

J gene: TRBJ1-5
V gene: TRBV19
D gene: TRBD1
CDR3 protein: ASSKTGGNQPQH

J gene: TRBJ2-7
V gene: TRBV7-9
D gene: .
CDR3 protein: ASSLARRGMEQY

J gene: TRBJ1-4
V gene: TRBV14
D gene: TRBD1
CDR3 protein: ASSLGTVGEKLF

J gene: TRBJ1-1
V gene: TRBV7-2
D gene: .
CDR3 protein: ASEWGPNTEAF

J gene: TRBJ2-5
V gene: TRBV19
D gene: .
CDR3 protein: ASSRSIGGIETQY

J gene: TRBJ2-5
V gene: TRBV5-1
D gene: TRBD2
CDR3 protein: ASSLVAGEKETQY

J gene: TRBJ1-2
V gene: TRBV2
D gene: .
CDR3 protein: ASSGPGFYGYT

J gene: TRBJ1-2
V gene: TRBV28
D gene: TRBD1
CDR3 protein: ASSPRTGIYGYT

J gene: TRBJ1-5
V gene: TRBV5-4
D gene: .
CDR3 protein: ASSSSYSNQPQH

J gene: TRBJ2-2
V gene: TRBV11-2
D gene: TRBD1
CDR3 protein: ASSLEAQGAHTGELF

J gene: TRBJ2-1
V gene: TRBV25-1
D gene: .
CDR3 protein: ASSEEGFSNEQF

J gene: TRBJ1-1
V gene: TRBV5-1
D gene: TRBD1
CDR3 protein: ASSLVPGTGDVTEAF

J gene: TRBJ1-2
V gene: TRBV27
D gene: .
CDR3 protein: ASSLAVGGAGGYT

J gene: TRBJ1-5
V gene: TRBV2
D gene: TRBD1
CDR3 protein: ASRQGNQPQH

J gene: TRBJ2-7
V gene: TRBV5-1
D gene: .
CDR3 protein: ASSLQRGDEQY

J gene: TRBJ1-5
V gene: TRBV27
D gene: .
CDR3 protein: ASSSVGGPQH

J gene: TRBJ2-5
V gene: TRBV29-1
D gene: .
CDR3 protein: SVEGVQY

J gene: TRBJ2-5
V gene: TRBV29-1
D gene: TRBD1
CDR3 protein: SAGRGQQETQY

J gene: TRBJ1-1
V gene: TRBV28
D gene: .
CDR3 protein: ASSLRGGTEAF

J gene: TRBJ1-5
V gene: TRBV2
D gene: TRBD1
CDR3 protein: ASSDRVRQPQH

J gene: TRBJ2-5
V gene: TRBV6-5
D gene: .
CDR3 protein: ASSYSQQGEWETQY

J gene: TRBJ2-3
V gene: TRBV6-1
D gene: TRBD1
CDR3 protein: ASSGDSWGDTQY

J gene: TRBJ2-2
V gene: TRBV7-6
D gene: .
CDR3 protein: ASSLSEIANTGELF

J gene: TRBJ1-1
V gene: TRBV19
D gene: .
CDR3 protein: ASSKEGGGAF

J gene: TRBJ1-5
V gene: TRBV5-6
D gene: TRBD1
CDR3 protein: ASSYGTGPHQPQH

J gene: TRBJ2-7
V gene: TRBV5-1
D gene: TRBD1
CDR3 protein: ASSLDPGTGDEQY

J gene: TRBJ2-1
V gene: TRBV5-1
D gene: TRBD1
CDR3 protein: ASSAGTGAYNEQF

J gene: TRBJ2-7
V gene: TRBV11-3
D gene: .
CDR3 protein: ASSLLSYEQY

J gene: TRBJ1-1
V gene: TRBV19
D gene: .
CDR3 protein: ASSVPGRPNTEAF

J gene: TRBJ1-2
V gene: TRBV2
D gene: TRBD1
CDR3 protein: ASSRDRPNYGYT

J gene: TRBJ1-2
V gene: TRBV18
D gene: TRBD1
CDR3 protein: ASSQAGQVANYGYT

J gene: TRBJ1-2
V gene: TRBV4-2
D gene: TRBD1
CDR3 protein: ASSQEGRTGRVGGYT

J gene: TRBJ2-7
V gene: TRBV5-1
D gene: .
CDR3 protein: ASSSLQLDEQY

J gene: TRBJ2-7
V gene: TRBV10-3
D gene: TRBD2
CDR3 protein: AISAPAGGHEQY

J gene: TRBJ1-1
V gene: TRBV2
D gene: .
CDR3 protein: ASSEDLGGSTEAF

J gene: TRBJ2-7
V gene: TRBV6-5
D gene: TRBD1
CDR3 protein: ASSYGRDRSYEQY

J gene: TRBJ1-2
V gene: TRBV6-6
D gene: TRBD1
CDR3 protein: ASSYSGGSGYGYT

J gene: TRBJ1-1
V gene: TRBV9
D gene: .
CDR3 protein: ASSVSASVGGDTEAF

J gene: TRBJ2-7
V gene: TRBV6-5
D gene: .
CDR3 protein: ASSYSRPLPGYEQY

J gene: TRBJ2-4
V gene: TRBV7-2
D gene: .
CDR3 protein: ASSNQGTISKNIQY

J gene: TRBJ1-2
V gene: TRBV4-1
D gene: TRBD1
CDR3 protein: ASSQDRMTGGYT